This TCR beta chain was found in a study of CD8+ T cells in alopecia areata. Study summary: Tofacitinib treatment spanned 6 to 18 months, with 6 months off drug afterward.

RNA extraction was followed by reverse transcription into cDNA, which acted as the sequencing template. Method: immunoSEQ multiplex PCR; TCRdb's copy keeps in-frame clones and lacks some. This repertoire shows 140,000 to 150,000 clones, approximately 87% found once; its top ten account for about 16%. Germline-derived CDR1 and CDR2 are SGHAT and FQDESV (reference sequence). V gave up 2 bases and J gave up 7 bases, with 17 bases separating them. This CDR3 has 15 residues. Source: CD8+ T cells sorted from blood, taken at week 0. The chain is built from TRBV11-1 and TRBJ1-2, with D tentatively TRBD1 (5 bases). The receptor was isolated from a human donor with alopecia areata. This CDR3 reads CASSLTTAYQGGYTF. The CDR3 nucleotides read TGTGCCAGCAGCTTAACGACAGCCTACCAGGGTGGCTACACCTTC.